These T cell receptor beta chains were read from a single sample in a study of early T cells in non-severe SARS-CoV-2 infection. Via MiXCR, TCRdb re-called the 5' RACE reads, giving one row per CDR3 protein. The data hold approximately 84,000 distinct CDR3 sequences, with more than 13% observed a single time. Sequencing was carried out using whole blood. The receptors stem from an adult who was a healthcare worker with PCR-confirmed SARS-CoV-2 infection or an uninfected control (not recorded which). Both conserved end residues are part of each CDR3. D genes are given only for firm matches. A row's size may be missing; if present it is once, few, many or a size class.

j_gene: TRBJ2-1
d_gene: .
abundance: .
v_gene: TRBV7-2
CDR3aa: CASSYGGQAQFF
CDR3nt: TGTGCCAGCAGCTATGGGGGTCAGGCGCAGTTCTTC

j_gene: TRBJ2-5
d_gene: .
abundance: .
v_gene: TRBV7-9
CDR3aa: CATHHLASGQETQYF
CDR3nt: TGTGCCACCCACCACTTAGCGAGCGGTCAAGAGACCCAGTACTTC

j_gene: TRBJ1-1
d_gene: .
abundance: .
v_gene: TRBV29-1
CDR3aa: CSVRTVNTEAFF
CDR3nt: TGCAGCGTCAGGACAGTTAACACTGAAGCTTTCTTT

j_gene: TRBJ2-3
d_gene: .
abundance: few
v_gene: TRBV2
CDR3aa: CASRGAFDTQYF
CDR3nt: TGTGCCAGCAGGGGGGCTTTCGATACGCAGTATTTT

j_gene: TRBJ2-2
d_gene: .
abundance: many
v_gene: TRBV12-3/TRBV12-4
CDR3aa: CASSFGVASGTGELFF
CDR3nt: TGTGCCAGCAGTTTCGGGGTAGCGTCGGGCACCGGGGAGCTGTTTTTT

j_gene: TRBJ2-7
d_gene: TRBD2
abundance: few
v_gene: TRBV20-1
CDR3aa: CSARGLAVSYEQYF
CDR3nt: TGCAGTGCTAGAGGACTAGCGGTATCCTACGAGCAGTACTTC

j_gene: TRBJ2-3
d_gene: .
abundance: many
v_gene: TRBV28
CDR3aa: CASSLKADTQYF
CDR3nt: TGTGCCAGCAGTTTAAAAGCAGATACGCAGTATTTT

j_gene: TRBJ1-1
d_gene: .
abundance: .
v_gene: TRBV6-6
CDR3aa: CASSYSGPPEAFF
CDR3nt: TGTGCCAGCAGTTACTCGGGACCCCCGGAAGCTTTCTTT

j_gene: TRBJ2-7
d_gene: .
abundance: .
v_gene: TRBV15
CDR3aa: CATSREVRYEQYF
CDR3nt: TGTGCCACCAGCAGAGAGGTCAGGTACGAGCAGTACTTC

j_gene: TRBJ2-5
d_gene: TRBD1
abundance: many
v_gene: TRBV2
CDR3aa: CASSRDRQETQYF
CDR3nt: TGTGCCAGCAGTAGGGACAGACAAGAGACCCAGTACTTC

j_gene: TRBJ2-7
d_gene: .
abundance: many
v_gene: TRBV29-1
CDR3aa: CSVEDSSEGNEQYF
CDR3nt: TGCAGCGTTGAAGATAGTTCGGAGGGGAACGAGCAGTACTTC

j_gene: TRBJ2-7
d_gene: TRBD1
abundance: few
v_gene: TRBV20-1
CDR3aa: CSTTGERYEQYF
CDR3nt: TGCAGTACCACAGGGGAACGGTACGAGCAGTACTTC

j_gene: TRBJ1-5
d_gene: .
abundance: few
v_gene: TRBV20-1
CDR3aa: CSVLRAGDTNQPQHF
CDR3nt: TGCAGTGTCTTGAGGGCAGGGGACACCAATCAGCCCCAACATTTT

j_gene: TRBJ2-7
d_gene: TRBD2
abundance: many
v_gene: TRBV30
CDR3aa: CAWSVASGGYEQYF
CDR3nt: TGTGCCTGGAGTGTCGCTAGCGGGGGCTACGAGCAGTACTTC

j_gene: TRBJ1-4
d_gene: TRBD1
abundance: .
v_gene: TRBV4-1
CDR3aa: CASSHGQAWANEKLFF
CDR3nt: TGCGCCAGCAGCCACGGACAGGCTTGGGCTAATGAAAAACTGTTTTTT

j_gene: TRBJ2-1
d_gene: .
abundance: .
v_gene: TRBV24-1
CDR3aa: CATSDSSGDEQFF
CDR3nt: TGTGCCACCAGTGATTCGTCGGGGGATGAGCAGTTCTTC

j_gene: TRBJ2-2
d_gene: .
abundance: many
v_gene: TRBV11-2
CDR3aa: CASRRFLTGELFF
CDR3nt: TGTGCCAGCCGCAGGTTCCTCACCGGGGAGCTGTTTTTT

j_gene: TRBJ2-7
d_gene: .
abundance: .
v_gene: TRBV7-9
CDR3aa: CASSLVGDFYEQYF
CDR3nt: TGTGCCAGCAGCTTAGTCGGGGACTTCTACGAGCAGTACTTC

j_gene: TRBJ2-1
d_gene: .
abundance: .
v_gene: TRBV20-1
CDR3aa: CSACRPATPEQFF
CDR3nt: TGCAGTGCTTGCCGTCCAGCGACGCCTGAGCAGTTCTTC

j_gene: TRBJ2-1
d_gene: .
abundance: .
v_gene: TRBV7-3
CDR3aa: CASSLGSGDEQFF
CDR3nt: TGTGCCAGCAGCTTAGGTTCCGGCGATGAGCAGTTCTTC

j_gene: TRBJ2-2
d_gene: .
abundance: .
v_gene: TRBV20-1
CDR3aa: CSANGVTGELFF
CDR3nt: TGCAGTGCTAATGGAGTCACCGGGGAGCTGTTTTTT

j_gene: TRBJ2-5
d_gene: .
abundance: .
v_gene: TRBV7-6
CDR3aa: CASSFNIRETQYF
CDR3nt: TGTGCCAGCAGCTTCAATATTCGGGAGACCCAGTACTTC

j_gene: TRBJ2-5
d_gene: .
abundance: many
v_gene: TRBV12-3/TRBV12-4
CDR3aa: CASSRQLYQETQYF
CDR3nt: TGTGCCAGCAGTCGACAATTGTACCAAGAGACCCAGTACTTC

j_gene: TRBJ1-1
d_gene: .
abundance: few
v_gene: TRBV5-1
CDR3aa: CASSPQGNHNTEAFF
CDR3nt: TGCGCCAGCAGCCCACAGGGAAATCACAACACTGAAGCTTTCTTT

j_gene: TRBJ1-5
d_gene: .
abundance: many
v_gene: TRBV6-6
CDR3aa: CASSYQGVSNQPQHF
CDR3nt: TGTGCCAGCAGTTATCAGGGCGTGAGCAATCAGCCCCAGCATTTT

j_gene: TRBJ1-3
d_gene: .
abundance: many
v_gene: TRBV28
CDR3aa: CASSPPLSGGNTIYF
CDR3nt: TGTGCCAGCAGTCCCCCCCTGTCAGGGGGAAACACCATATATTTT

j_gene: TRBJ1-5
d_gene: .
abundance: .
v_gene: TRBV20-1
CDR3aa: CSASGLQGNQPQHF
CDR3nt: TGCAGTGCTAGTGGCCTACAGGGAAATCAGCCCCAGCATTTT

j_gene: TRBJ2-7
d_gene: .
abundance: .
v_gene: TRBV29-1
CDR3aa: CSVLDGVSYEQYF
CDR3nt: TGCAGCGTCCTCGACGGCGTTTCCTACGAGCAGTACTTC

j_gene: TRBJ2-7
d_gene: .
abundance: .
v_gene: TRBV18
CDR3aa: CASSQGQASSYEQYF
CDR3nt: TGTGCCAGCTCACAGGGGCAGGCGAGCTCCTACGAGCAGTACTTC

j_gene: TRBJ2-7
d_gene: .
abundance: many
v_gene: TRBV2
CDR3aa: CASSVNGDEQYF
CDR3nt: TGTGCCAGCAGTGTTAATGGCGACGAGCAGTACTTC

j_gene: TRBJ2-2
d_gene: TRBD2
abundance: many
v_gene: TRBV2
CDR3aa: CASSESGGTGELFF
CDR3nt: TGTGCCAGCAGTGAAAGCGGGGGCACCGGGGAGCTGTTTTTT

j_gene: TRBJ1-5
d_gene: .
abundance: many
v_gene: TRBV6-2/TRBV6-3
CDR3aa: CASRTAYLGNQPQHF
CDR3nt: TGTGCCAGCAGGACTGCCTATCTAGGCAATCAGCCCCAGCATTTT

j_gene: TRBJ2-3
d_gene: TRBD1
abundance: .
v_gene: TRBV20-1
CDR3aa: CSASTTRQGLTDTQYF
CDR3nt: TGCAGTGCTAGCACAACGAGACAGGGCCTCACAGATACGCAGTATTTT

j_gene: TRBJ2-1
d_gene: TRBD2
abundance: few
v_gene: TRBV7-6
CDR3aa: CASSSGSSGTNEQLF
CDR3nt: TGTGCCAGCAGCTCGGGTAGTAGCGGGACCAATGAGCAGCTCTTC

j_gene: TRBJ2-3
d_gene: .
abundance: few
v_gene: TRBV4-1
CDR3aa: CASSQESYPGATDTQYF
CDR3nt: TGCGCCAGCAGCCAAGAAAGTTACCCGGGGGCCACAGATACGCAGTATTTT

j_gene: TRBJ2-2
d_gene: TRBD2
abundance: few
v_gene: TRBV4-1
CDR3aa: CASSQNPGTSGRAGTGELFF
CDR3nt: TGCGCCAGCAGCCAAAACCCCGGGACTAGCGGGAGGGCCGGTACCGGGGAGCTGTTTTTT

j_gene: TRBJ1-1
d_gene: .
abundance: .
v_gene: TRBV7-8
CDR3aa: CASSSGVAGVNTEAFF
CDR3nt: TGTGCCAGCAGCTCAGGCGTTGCAGGGGTTAACACTGAAGCTTTCTTT

j_gene: TRBJ2-3
d_gene: TRBD2
abundance: few
v_gene: TRBV24-1
CDR3aa: CATSDHKTSGKQYF
CDR3nt: TGTGCCACCAGTGACCACAAGACTAGCGGGAAGCAGTATTTT

j_gene: TRBJ1-5
d_gene: .
abundance: .
v_gene: TRBV6-2/TRBV6-3
CDR3aa: CASARRGPSGNQPQHF
CDR3nt: TGTGCCAGCGCCCGACGGGGGCCCTCGGGCAATCAGCCCCAGCATTTT

j_gene: TRBJ1-1
d_gene: TRBD1
abundance: many
v_gene: TRBV5-1
CDR3aa: CASSLGTENTEAFF
CDR3nt: TGCGCCAGCAGCCTGGGGACAGAAAACACTGAAGCTTTCTTT

j_gene: TRBJ2-7
d_gene: .
abundance: .
v_gene: TRBV5-6
CDR3aa: CASSNTGKTGPKVYEQYF
CDR3nt: TGTGCCAGCAGCAACACAGGGAAGACAGGCCCCAAGGTCTACGAGCAGTACTTC

j_gene: TRBJ2-7
d_gene: TRBD2
abundance: few
v_gene: TRBV28
CDR3aa: CASRSGTYEQYF
CDR3nt: TGTGCCAGCAGAAGCGGGACCTACGAGCAGTACTTC

j_gene: TRBJ2-1
d_gene: .
abundance: many
v_gene: TRBV29-1
CDR3aa: CSVDRDNEQFF
CDR3nt: TGCAGCGTTGACAGGGACAATGAGCAGTTCTTC

j_gene: TRBJ1-2
d_gene: .
abundance: few
v_gene: TRBV20-1
CDR3aa: CSARMEQGGGYTF
CDR3nt: TGCAGTGCTAGAATGGAGCAGGGAGGCGGCTACACCTTC

j_gene: TRBJ1-2
d_gene: TRBD1
abundance: few
v_gene: TRBV9
CDR3aa: CASSVGTGDGYTF
CDR3nt: TGTGCCAGCAGCGTAGGGACAGGTGATGGCTACACCTTC

j_gene: TRBJ2-5
d_gene: .
abundance: .
v_gene: TRBV21-1
CDR3aa: CASSKETQETQYF
CDR3nt: TGTGCCAGCAGCAAAGAAACCCAAGAGACCCAGTACTTC

j_gene: TRBJ2-2
d_gene: .
abundance: few
v_gene: TRBV7-9
CDR3aa: CASSLAAVPGTGELFF
CDR3nt: TGTGCCAGCAGCTTAGCGGCGGTCCCGGGAACCGGGGAGCTGTTTTTT

j_gene: TRBJ2-7
d_gene: TRBD1
abundance: .
v_gene: TRBV25-1
CDR3aa: CASRTGTGPYEQYF
CDR3nt: TGTGCCAGCAGGACCGGGACAGGGCCATACGAGCAGTACTTC